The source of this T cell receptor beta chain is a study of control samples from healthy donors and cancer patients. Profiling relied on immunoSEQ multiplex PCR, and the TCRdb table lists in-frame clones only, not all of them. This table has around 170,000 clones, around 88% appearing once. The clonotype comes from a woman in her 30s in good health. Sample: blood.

DNA for the CDR3: TGTGCCAGCAGGGGGTTTAGGGATGAGCAGTTCTTC. It yields the protein CASRGFRDEQFF. This rearrangement joins TRBV27 to TRBJ2-1; D is unclear. The CDR3 runs to 12 residues. V lost 6 bases, J lost 8 bases, and 11 bases lay in between. Germline V gene data show CDR1 as MNHEY and CDR2 as SMNVEV (reference sequence).